The 11 T cell receptor beta chains reported below all come from one sample, sequenced in a study of T-cell reconstitution after alpha-beta-depleted transplantation in children. TCRbeta library preparation incorporated unique molecular identifiers. One entry per CDR3 protein, called by TCRdb with MiXCR from the PCR reads. The sample holds fewer than 550,000 distinct CDR3 sequences; about 10% are singletons and the top ten take just over 2%. The source was PBMCs, collected before TCRalphabeta/CD19-depleted stem cell transplant. The receptors originated from a child under 10 years old with inherited bone marrow failure, due to receive a stem cell transplant.

This clonotype was detected ten times or more. V usage is TRBV11-2 and J usage is TRBJ2-5; D call uncertain. Germline CDR1 is SGHAT and CDR2 is FQNNGV. Deletions cut 3 bases from V and 2 bases from J, with 10 bases between. The CDR3 covers 14 residues. Here the CDR3 DNA reads TGTGCCAGCAGCTTGATGGGTTTGCAAGAGACCCAGTACTTC. Translation gives CASSLMGLQETQYF.

This clonotype was detected only a few times. The chain uses TRBV7-9 and TRBJ2-1; 7 bases fit TRBD2. Unmatched junction bases numbered 14, after V lost 5 bases and J lost 4 bases. CDR1 is SEHNR and CDR2 is FQNEAQ in the germline V gene (reference sequence). This CDR3 has 17 residues. The CDR3 bases are TGTGCCAGCAGCACATGGGGGGAGGGTGTGGGTTACAATGAGCAGTTCTTC. It specifies CASSTWGEGVGYNEQFF.

Many counts were recorded for this clonotype. Relative to the germline gene, one junction end is altered; a read error may explain this. J is TRBJ2-7 and V is TRBV7-2; TRBD2 matches at 11 bases. Germline loops: CDR1 SGHTA, CDR2 FQGNSA. This CDR3 is 14 amino acids long. The CDR3 here is CASSLLAGGPEQYF. The DNA for the CDR3 is TGCGCCAGCAGCCTCCTAGCGGGAGGTCCCGAGCAGTACTTC.

V gene TRBV19 combines with J gene TRBJ2-1; D gene uncertain. This CDR3 contains 15 residues. The germline V gene has CDR1 LNHDA and CDR2 SQIVND (reference sequence). Trimming took off 11 bases at V and 0 bases at J, with 17 bases between the two ends. The CDR3 here is CAASRAASSYNEQFF. DNA for the CDR3: TGTGCCGCGTCCCGGGCGGCGAGCTCCTACAATGAGCAGTTCTTC.

A remark on this clonotype: A single base separates this from a much larger clone, so it may be a read error. The rearrangement links TRBV29-1 to TRBJ2-1; D not resolved. This CDR3 contains 12 residues. Germline V gene data show CDR1 as SQVTM and CDR2 as ANQGSEA. The V and J ends lost 3 bases and 6 bases respectively, with 9 bases between them. For the CDR3, the DNA is TGCAGCGTTGACGTCCCCACCAATGAGCAGTTCTTC. Amino acids: CSVDVPTNEQFF.

In its sample, this clonotype was seen many times. This sequence joins TRBV4-2 and TRBJ2-7; 14 bases fit TRBD2. V was clipped by 1 base and J by 5 bases; unmatched bases: 7. The V gene's germline CDR1 is LGHNA and CDR2 YNFKEQ. CDR3 length: 17 residues. The CDR3 here is CASSQGLAGGPIHEQYF. CDR3 DNA: TGTGCCAGCAGCCAAGGACTAGCGGGAGGGCCAATCCACGAGCAGTACTTC.

This clonotype was seen many times. The genes are TRBV29-1 and TRBJ2-5; maybe TRBD2 (6 bases). The germline V gene has CDR1 SQVTM and CDR2 ANQGSEA. Trimming removed 7 bases from V and 3 bases from J, with 12 bases in between. The CDR3 totals 12 residues. CDR3 nucleotides: TGCAGCGCCCTAATAGCGGAAGAGACCCAGTACTTC. It codes for CSALIAEETQYF.

This clonotype was seen at least ten times. The chain employs TRBV7-9 and TRBJ1-2, with a possible D match to TRBD1 (6 bases). This CDR3 region has 13 residues. V lost 2 bases to trimming and J lost 8 bases, with 12 bases between them. Per the germline V gene, CDR1 is SEHNR and CDR2 is FQNEAQ (reference sequence). CDR3 bases: TGTGCCAGCAGCTTAACCCAGGGGAAAGGCTACACCTTC. It yields the protein CASSLTQGKGYTF.

On this clonotype itself: A much larger clone lies a single base off, so this may be a read error. The chain has TRBV6-2 or TRBV6-3 and TRBJ1-1, with D maybe TRBD1 (6 bases). Trimming stripped 2 bases from V and 8 bases from J, with 30 bases between. This CDR3 region has 19 residues. Germline values: CDR1 MNHEY, CDR2 SVGEGT. The CDR3 DNA sequence: TGTGCCAGCAGTTACCCACTAAACTTGGACGTTTTTCGGGGGCCGGAAGCTTTCTTT. Translated: CASSYPLNLDVFRGPEAFF.

This clonotype occurred many times. This rearrangement joins TRBV4-2 to TRBJ1-3, with D unresolved. CDR3 length equals 15 residues. Trimming left V 0 bases short and J 2 bases short, with 8 bases between. Germline-derived CDR1 and CDR2 are LGHNA and YNFKEQ. The CDR3 sequence is CASSQDSAPGNTIYF. The CDR3 DNA reads as TGTGCCAGCAGCCAAGATTCAGCGCCTGGAAACACCATATATTTT.

Concerning this clonotype: A single base separates this from a much larger clone, so it may be a read error. The chain joins TRBV6-1 to TRBJ1-4; TRBD1 is a possible D gene (6 bases). Germline V gives CDR1 MNHNS, CDR2 SASEGT. The V and J ends lost 8 bases and 6 bases respectively, with 16 bases between them. The CDR3 has 14 amino acids. In DNA, the CDR3 is TGTGCCAGCGGCCTGACAGGACCTCATGAAAAACTGTTTTTT. It is translated as CASGLTGPHEKLFF.